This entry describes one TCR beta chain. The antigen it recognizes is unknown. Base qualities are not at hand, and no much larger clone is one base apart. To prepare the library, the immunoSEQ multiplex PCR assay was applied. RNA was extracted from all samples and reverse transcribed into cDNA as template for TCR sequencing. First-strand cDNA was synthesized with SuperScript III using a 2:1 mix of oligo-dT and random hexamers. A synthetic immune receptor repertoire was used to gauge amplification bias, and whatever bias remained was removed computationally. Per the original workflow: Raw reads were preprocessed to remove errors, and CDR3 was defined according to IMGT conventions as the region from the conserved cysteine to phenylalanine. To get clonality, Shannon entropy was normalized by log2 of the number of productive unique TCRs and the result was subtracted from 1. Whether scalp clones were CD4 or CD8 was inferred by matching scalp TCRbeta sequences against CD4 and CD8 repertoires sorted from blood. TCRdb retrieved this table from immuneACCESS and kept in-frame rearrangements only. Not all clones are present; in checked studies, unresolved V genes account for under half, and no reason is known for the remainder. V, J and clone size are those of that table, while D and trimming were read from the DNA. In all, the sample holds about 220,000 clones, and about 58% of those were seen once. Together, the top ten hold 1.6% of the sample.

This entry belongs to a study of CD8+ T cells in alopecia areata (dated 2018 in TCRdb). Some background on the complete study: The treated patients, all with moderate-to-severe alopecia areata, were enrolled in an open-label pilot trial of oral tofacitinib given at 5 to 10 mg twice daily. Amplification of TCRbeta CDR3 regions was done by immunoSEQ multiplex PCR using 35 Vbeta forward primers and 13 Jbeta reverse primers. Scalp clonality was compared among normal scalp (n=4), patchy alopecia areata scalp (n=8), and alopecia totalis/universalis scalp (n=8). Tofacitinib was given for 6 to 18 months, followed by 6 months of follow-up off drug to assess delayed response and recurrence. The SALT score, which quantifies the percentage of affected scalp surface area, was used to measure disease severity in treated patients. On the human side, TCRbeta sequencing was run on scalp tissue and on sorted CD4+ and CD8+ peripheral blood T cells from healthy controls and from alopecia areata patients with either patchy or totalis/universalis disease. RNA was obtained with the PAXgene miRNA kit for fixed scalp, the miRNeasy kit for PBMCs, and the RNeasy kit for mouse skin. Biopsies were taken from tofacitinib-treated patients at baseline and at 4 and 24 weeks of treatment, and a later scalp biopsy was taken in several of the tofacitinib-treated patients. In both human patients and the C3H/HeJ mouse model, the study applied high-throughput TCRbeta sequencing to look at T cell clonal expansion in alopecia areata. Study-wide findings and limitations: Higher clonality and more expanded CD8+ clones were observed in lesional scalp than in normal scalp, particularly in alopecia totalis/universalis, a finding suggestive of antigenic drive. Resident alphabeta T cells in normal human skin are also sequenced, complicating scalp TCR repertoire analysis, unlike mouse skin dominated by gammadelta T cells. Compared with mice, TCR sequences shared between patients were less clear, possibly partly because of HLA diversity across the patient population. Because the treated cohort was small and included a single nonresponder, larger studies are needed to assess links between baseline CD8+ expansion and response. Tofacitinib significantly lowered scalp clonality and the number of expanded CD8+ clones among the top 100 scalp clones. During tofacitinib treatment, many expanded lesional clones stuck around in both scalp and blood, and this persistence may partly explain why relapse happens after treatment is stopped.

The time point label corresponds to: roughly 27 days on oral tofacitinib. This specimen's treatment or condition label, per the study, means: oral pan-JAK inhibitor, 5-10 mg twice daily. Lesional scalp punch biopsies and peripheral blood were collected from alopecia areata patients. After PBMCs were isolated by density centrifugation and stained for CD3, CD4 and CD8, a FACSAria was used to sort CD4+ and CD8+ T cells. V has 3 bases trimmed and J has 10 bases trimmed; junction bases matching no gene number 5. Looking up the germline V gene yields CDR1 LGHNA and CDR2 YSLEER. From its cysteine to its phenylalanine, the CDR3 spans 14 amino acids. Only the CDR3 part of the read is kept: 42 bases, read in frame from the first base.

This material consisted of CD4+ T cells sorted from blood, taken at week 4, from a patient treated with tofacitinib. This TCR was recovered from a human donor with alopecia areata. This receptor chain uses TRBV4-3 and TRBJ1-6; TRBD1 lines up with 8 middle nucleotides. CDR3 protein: CASSHDRGRSPLHF. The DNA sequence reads TGCGCCAGCAGCCATGACAGGGGCCGCTCACCCCTCCACTTT.